This T cell receptor beta chain is drawn from a study of control samples from healthy donors and cancer patients. Here immunoSEQ multiplex PCR was the method, and the copy in TCRdb shows in-frame clones only, minus some. The sample consists of about 150,000 clones, around 94% of them appearing once. Germline V gene lookup returns CDR1 SGHTA and CDR2 FQGTGA. The CDR3 is 14 amino acids. Trimming cost V 2 bases and J 8 bases, with 14 bases left between them. The sequence was collected from a woman younger than 30 in good health. The sample comprised blood. The chain recombines TRBV7-3 with TRBJ2-3; D tentatively reads TRBD1 or TRBD2 (5 bases each). CDR3 DNA: TGTGCCAGCAGCTTAGGGGACGTTAGGGGTACGCAGTATTTT. The encoded protein is CASSLGDVRGTQYF.